Following are 26 T cell receptor beta chains from one sample sequenced in a study of lymphopenia after photon versus proton radiotherapy. Using immunoSEQ multiplex PCR, the repertoire was profiled, and TCRdb retains in-frame clones only, with some absent. Among roughly 14,000 clones listed, over 65% were seen once. The sequencing used peripheral blood, collected from a patient treated with photon-based radiotherapy. The source of these receptors is a man aged 50-60 years with gastric cancer.

There are a few counts of this clone. The genes are TRBV19 and TRBJ1-5; 8 nucleotides align to TRBD1. Germline-derived CDR1 and CDR2 are LNHDA and SQIVND (reference sequence). CDR3 length: 13 amino acids. The ends lost 9 bases at V and 6 bases at J; junction bases unmatched: 7. The CDR3 sequence is CASRTGRCQPQHF. The CDR3 DNA sequence: TGTGCCAGCCGGACAGGGAGGTGTCAGCCCCAGCATTTT.

The J gene is TRBJ1-4, the V gene TRBV11-2; perhaps TRBD1 as D (5 bases). The germline gives CDR1 SGHAT, CDR2 FQNNGV. The CDR3 is 13 amino acids. V was pared by 5 bases and J by 17 bases, with 21 bases between. CDR3 sequence (DNA): TGTGCCAGCAGCCCTATAGGAGGGGCCCCCCCTTTTTTT. Residues: CASSPIGGAPPFF.

This rearrangement joins TRBV5-1 to TRBJ2-3, with a tentative D call TRBD1 (5 bases). Deletions cut 2 bases from V and 4 bases from J, with 8 bases between. Germline loops: CDR1 SGHRS, CDR2 YFSETQ. The CDR3 length is 13 residues. The CDR3 DNA reads TGCGCCAGCAGCTTAAGGGGCTCAGATACGCAGTATTTT. It encodes CASSLRGSDTQYF. Drawing the rest from reference TRBV5-1 and TRBJ2-3, the complete variable domain is KAGVTQTPRYLIKTRGQQVTLSCSPISGHRSVSWYQQTPGQGLQFLFEYFSETQRNKGNFPGRFSGRQFSNSRSEMNVSTLELGDSALYLCASSLRGSDTQYFGPGTRLTVL.

The chain recombines TRBV18 with TRBJ1-4; TRBD1 matches at 10 bases. The germline CDR1 and CDR2 sequences are KGHSH and LQKENI. This CDR3 is built from 14 residues. V lost 3 bases to trimming and J lost 8 bases; unmatched junction nucleotides: 3. CDR3 nucleotide sequence: TGTGCCAGCTCACCCGGACAGGGGGAGGAAAAACTGTTTTTT. Residues: CASSPGQGEEKLFF.

The V and J genes are TRBV9 and TRBJ1-2; no definite D call. V was pared by 6 bases and J by 0 bases, with 9 bases between. CDR1 is SGDLS and CDR2 is YYNGEE in the germline V gene. This CDR3 is 13 amino acids long. CDR3 DNA: TGTGCCAGCAATCTGGGCCCTAACTATGGCTACACCTTC. Protein sequence: CASNLGPNYGYTF.

This sequence joins TRBV9 and TRBJ2-5, with D possibly matching TRBD2 (7 bases). This CDR3 has 14 residues. The germline CDR1 and CDR2 sequences are SGDLS and YYNGEE. Trimming took 0 bases from V and 5 from J, leaving 11 bases between them. DNA of the CDR3: TGTGCCAGCAGCGTAGACGGGGGGCATGAGACCCAGTACTTC. Its translation is CASSVDGGHETQYF.

This clone was detected once. This chain links TRBV29-1 with TRBJ1-1; D is ambiguous. Deletions cut 3 bases from V and 1 base from J, with 3 bases between. The CDR3 length is 11 residues. CDR1 and CDR2 (germline): SQVTM, ANQGSEA. The CDR3: CSVEGNTEAFF. In DNA, the CDR3 is TGCAGCGTTGAGGGGAACACTGAAGCTTTCTTT.

This clone was observed a single time. The V call is TRBV5-1, the J call TRBJ1-2; D possibly corresponds to TRBD1 (6 bases). The ends were cut back, 2 bases at V and 7 bases at J, with 12 bases in the middle. The germline CDR1 and CDR2 sequences are SGHRS and YFSETQ. The CDR3 is made up of 13 amino acids. In DNA form, the CDR3 reads TGCGCCAGCAGCTTCGACAGGTTGTCTGGCTACACCTTC. This sequence encodes CASSFDRLSGYTF.

The V call is TRBV6-6, the J call TRBJ2-2; the D gene could be TRBD1 or TRBD2 (5 bases each). Germline CDR1 is MNHNY and CDR2 is SVGAGI (reference sequence). The CDR3 contains 14 residues. Trimming took off 6 bases at V and 4 bases at J, with 12 bases between the two ends. The CDR3 DNA reads as TGTGCCAGCAGAGGACTCACAGGCACCGGGGAGCTGTTTTTT. The encoded protein is CASRGLTGTGELFF.

The V gene is TRBV19, the J gene TRBJ2-5; the D gene is possibly TRBD1 (6 bases). The germline V gene encodes CDR1 LNHDA and CDR2 SQIVND (reference sequence). V dropped 3 bases and J dropped 0 bases, with 11 bases sitting between them. The CDR3 runs to 15 residues. CDR3 sequence reads: CASSMGHSYQETQYF. CDR3 coding DNA: TGTGCCAGTAGTATGGGACACTCGTACCAAGAGACCCAGTACTTC.

The rearrangement joins TRBV6-1 to TRBJ1-2; D is possibly TRBD1 (5 bases). The CDR3 is made up of 13 amino acids. From germline, CDR1 is MNHNS and CDR2 SASEGT. Trimming took 2 bases from V and 5 from J, leaving 9 bases between them. Here the CDR3 DNA reads TGTGCCAGCAGTGAAAGGGGACGGTATGGCTACACCTTC. Encoded protein: CASSERGRYGYTF.

In this sample, this clone turned up a few times. The chain uses TRBV27 and TRBJ1-6; D gene uncertain. The CDR3 sequence is 12 residues long. The germline V and J ends were trimmed by 7 bases and 7 bases, with 8 bases remaining between them. In germline, CDR1 is MNHEY, CDR2 SMNVEV (reference sequence). CDR3 nucleotides: TGTGCCAGCACCCAACAGAATTCACCCCTCCACTTT. Translating it yields CASTQQNSPLHF.

This rearrangement joins TRBV13 to TRBJ2-1; no definite D call. CDR1 is PRHDT and CDR2 is FYEKMQ in the germline V gene (reference sequence). The CDR3 contains 14 residues. The ends were cut back, 5 bases at V and 4 bases at J, with 12 bases in the middle. The CDR3 nucleotides are TGTGCCAGCAGCCCGGTAATAGGGTACAATGAGCAGTTCTTC. It codes for CASSPVIGYNEQFF.

The J gene is TRBJ1-5, the V gene TRBV19, with TRBD1 identical over 9 bases. This CDR3 comprises 14 residues. V lost 10 bases and J lost 2; bases outside the gene matches: 6. CDR1 and CDR2 from the germline V gene are LNHDA and SQIVND (reference sequence). DNA for the CDR3: TGTGCCACTCAGACAGGGGGAGGCAATCAGCCCCAGCATTTT. It translates to CATQTGGGNQPQHF.

This clone was observed a handful of times. The chain has TRBV2 and TRBJ1-6; 10 bases map to TRBD1. Trimming removed 6 bases from V and 7 bases from J; junction bases left unmatched: 6. Germline CDR1 reads SNHLY; CDR2 reads FYNNEI. This CDR3 region has 15 residues. The CDR3 coding sequence is TGTGCCAGCAGGCCCGGGACAGGGGAAAATTCACCCCTCCACTTT. This gives the protein CASRPGTGENSPLHF.

V and J are TRBV7-2 and TRBJ1-6; D remains ambiguous. Looked up from germline, CDR1 is SGHTA and CDR2 is FQGNSA. The CDR3 runs 14 residues. V dropped 3 bases and J dropped 10 bases, with 13 bases sitting between them. CDR3 protein: CASSLAGNRSPLHF. In nucleotides, the CDR3 is TGTGCCAGCAGCTTGGCGGGGAATCGGTCACCCCTCCACTTT.

In this sample, this clone turned up once. The chain employs TRBV7-2 and TRBJ1-2; D uncertain. Trimming cost V 1 base and J 8 bases, with 8 bases left between them. The CDR3 runs to 12 residues. CDR1 and CDR2 (germline): SGHTA, FQGNSA. The DNA for the CDR3 is TGTGCCAGCAGCTTAGTTTACCCCGGCTACACCTTC. It yields the protein CASSLVYPGYTF.

This chain connects TRBV30 to TRBJ2-5; no firm D call. V lost 0 bases and J lost 5, with 7 bases in between. CDR3 length: 12 residues. Germline V CDR1 and CDR2: GTSNPN, SVGIG (reference sequence). CDR3 amino acids: CAWSVRWETQYF. CDR3 sequence (DNA): TGTGCCTGGAGTGTACGGTGGGAGACCCAGTACTTC.

The CDR3 DNA reads TGTGCCAGCAGCTTAGGAGGGGTAGGGCTAAGGAACACTGAAGCTTTCTTT. Translation gives CASSLGGVGLRNTEAFF. The chain has TRBV11-2 and TRBJ1-1, with D perhaps TRBD1 (5 bases). Trimming pared 1 base from V and 1 base from J, leaving 16 bases between. This CDR3 has 17 residues. Germline assignment: CDR1 SGHAT and CDR2 FQNNGV.

The genes are TRBV5-1 and TRBJ1-6; no definite D call. The germline CDR1 and CDR2 sequences are SGHRS and YFSETQ. Trimming left V 0 bases short and J 7 bases short, with 8 bases between. This CDR3 is 14 amino acids long. The CDR3 sequence: CASSLGATNSPLHF. CDR3 coding DNA: TGCGCCAGCAGCTTGGGCGCCACGAATTCACCCCTCCACTTT.

V gene TRBV5-1 combines with J gene TRBJ2-1; perhaps TRBD2 as D (6 bases). V was trimmed by 3 bases and J by 0 bases, leaving 16 bases between them. CDR3 size: 17 residues. CDR1 is SGHRS and CDR2 is YFSETQ in the germline V gene. The CDR3 protein is CASSSPRGGSSYNEQFF. The CDR3 DNA sequence: TGCGCCAGCAGCTCCCCCCGAGGAGGGAGCTCCTACAATGAGCAGTTCTTC.

The chain uses TRBV2 and TRBJ2-4; D not resolved. Germline CDR1 is SNHLY and CDR2 is FYNNEI. CDR3 size: 15 residues. The V end was cut by 1 base, the J end by 3 bases, with 10 bases between. CDR3 coding DNA: TGTGCCAGCAGTGAAGGGGGTTCGGGCAAAAACATTCAGTACTTC. Translation gives CASSEGGSGKNIQYF.

V is TRBV6-1 and J is TRBJ2-5; D gene ambiguous. This CDR3 is built from 10 residues. With 8 bases removed from V and 7 bases from J, the gap between germline ends came to 8 bases. Germline V gene sequence: CDR1 MNHNS, CDR2 SASEGT. The CDR3 nucleotides are TGTGCCAGCCGAACGGGGACCCAGTACTTC. Translating it yields CASRTGTQYF.

As to this clone: Other nucleotide sequences in the sample specify the same CDR3. The chain links TRBV5-1 to TRBJ2-3, with a possible D match to TRBD2 (6 bases). The CDR3 consists of 14 residues. CDR1 is SGHRS, CDR2 YFSETQ, per germline. V dropped 5 bases and J dropped 1 base, with 11 bases sitting between them. CDR3 nucleotides: TGCGCCAGCAGACGGGACTCGGGCACAGATACGCAGTATTTT. It specifies CASRRDSGTDTQYF.

In its sample, this clone was seen a few times. V and J are TRBV7-2 and TRBJ2-7; D is unresolved. The V gene lost 4 bases and the J gene lost 3 bases, with 10 bases spanning the gap. Per germline, CDR1 SGHTA and CDR2 FQGNSA. The CDR3 length is 13 residues. In DNA, the CDR3 is TGTGCCAGCAGCTCCCAGGCAGGCTACGAGCAGTACTTC. As protein: CASSSQAGYEQYF.

V is TRBV5-1 and J is TRBJ1-4; D uncertain. This CDR3 has 14 amino acids. The ends were cut back, 7 bases at V and 2 bases at J, with 12 bases in the middle. Germline CDR1 SGHRS, CDR2 YFSETQ. The CDR3 loop is CASGQDGTNEKLFF. In DNA, the CDR3 is TGCGCCAGCGGCCAAGACGGGACTAATGAAAAACTGTTTTTT.